This T cell receptor beta chain was sequenced in a study of blood T cell repertoires in COVID-19. In the study overall: Collection of acute and convalescent COVID-19 samples took place in the United States, Italy and Spain. Sample material is recorded as cDNA or gDNA derived from T cells, B-cell-depleted T cells, or PBMCs.

Clinical history as reported by participants underpinned cohort assignment. This CDR3 is built from 16 residues. Germline values: CDR1 SGDLS, CDR2 YYNGEE. The V and J ends lost 7 bases and 0 bases, in that order; junction bases with no gene match: 13. Only in-frame clones appear in the TCRdb table, and some are missing; sequencing was by immunoSEQ multiplex PCR. This sample yields approximately 220,000 clones, of which 70% to 90% are seen a single time; less than 1.5% belongs to the top ten. The TCR was taken from a man younger than 45 who had recovered from COVID-19. The genes are TRBV9 and TRBJ2-7; TRBD1 matches 7 bases. What was sequenced was PBMCs or T cells enriched from blood (not recorded which). The CDR3 region has the DNA TGTGCCAGCTCCCGAGGGGGCGGGCCAAGCTCCTACGAGCAGTACTTC. As protein: CASSRGGGPSSYEQYF.